These T cell receptor beta chains were read from a single sample in a study of T-cell reconstitution after alpha-beta-depleted transplantation in children. TCRdb reprocessed the PCR reads via MiXCR and lists one record per CDR3 protein. The data show some 350,000 distinct CDR3 sequences, about a sixth seen once. Sequences were derived from PBMCs, mostly from graft donor cells, sampled 360 days after TCRalphabeta/CD19-depleted stem cell transplant. The receptors originated from a male patient between 2 and 15 years old who had a stem cell transplant for acute lymphoblastic leukemia, so the T cells may come from the graft donor. The CDR3 runs from the conserved cysteine through the conserved F or W. The order of the fields is CDR3 DNA, CDR3 protein, D gene, V gene, clone size, J gene. The D gene is left open where the match is weak. A clone size is listed for some rows: how often the clone was seen (once, few, many), or a class if it is expanded.

CDR3nt: TGCAGCGTTGAAGCCCTGAACTCCTACAATGAGCAGTTCTTC; CDR3aa: CSVEALNSYNEQFF; d_gene: .; v_gene: TRBV29-1; abundance: few; j_gene: TRBJ2-1
CDR3nt: TGCGCCAGCAGCCCCTCGGCCCTCGCATGGGGCACTGAAGCTTTCTTT; CDR3aa: CASSPSALAWGTEAFF; d_gene: .; v_gene: TRBV4-1; abundance: .; j_gene: TRBJ1-1
CDR3nt: TGTGCCAGCAGCTCGGGGACAGGGCGCTCTGGAAACACCATATATTTT; CDR3aa: CASSSGTGRSGNTIYF; d_gene: TRBD1; v_gene: TRBV7-2; abundance: .; j_gene: TRBJ1-3
CDR3nt: TGCGCCAGCAGCCAAGTCTACCCGATAAACGCGGGGGATACGCAGTATTTT; CDR3aa: CASSQVYPINAGDTQYF; d_gene: .; v_gene: TRBV4-1; abundance: once; j_gene: TRBJ2-3
CDR3nt: TGTGCCAGCAGCTCCGCGGGGTACACTGAAGCTTTCTTT; CDR3aa: CASSSAGYTEAFF; d_gene: .; v_gene: TRBV5-6; abundance: .; j_gene: TRBJ1-1
CDR3nt: TGCGCCAGCAGCCGACTGCGGGACAGCTCCTACGAGCAGTACTTC; CDR3aa: CASSRLRDSSYEQYF; d_gene: .; v_gene: TRBV4-3; abundance: few; j_gene: TRBJ2-7
CDR3nt: TGTGCCAGCAATCAAAACCCCGGGACTAGCGTCTACAATGAGCAGTTCTTC; CDR3aa: CASNQNPGTSVYNEQFF; d_gene: TRBD2; v_gene: TRBV6-2/TRBV6-3; abundance: .; j_gene: TRBJ2-1
CDR3nt: TGTGCCGCCCGCAGCGGACAGGCCATTAATTCACCCCTCCACTTT; CDR3aa: CAARSGQAINSPLHF; d_gene: TRBD1; v_gene: TRBV10-3; abundance: few; j_gene: TRBJ1-6
CDR3nt: TGTGCCAGCAGCTTCAGGGGCCAAGAGACCCAGTACTTC; CDR3aa: CASSFRGQETQYF; d_gene: .; v_gene: TRBV7-8; abundance: many; j_gene: TRBJ2-5
CDR3nt: TGTGCCAGCAGTTACTCGAGGGGAGGCTACGAGCAGTACTTC; CDR3aa: CASSYSRGGYEQYF; d_gene: .; v_gene: TRBV6-5; abundance: .; j_gene: TRBJ2-7
CDR3nt: TGTGCCAGCAGTGCACCCGTCGGCTCGTCTCAGTATTTT; CDR3aa: CASSAPVGSSQYF; d_gene: .; v_gene: TRBV12-3/TRBV12-4; abundance: many; j_gene: TRBJ2-3
CDR3nt: TGTGCCAGCAGTTTCGCTAGCAGTTACGAGCAGTACTTC; CDR3aa: CASSFASSYEQYF; d_gene: .; v_gene: TRBV27; abundance: many; j_gene: TRBJ2-7
CDR3nt: TGTGCCAGCAGTGAGGGATTAGGGGAGAACTATGGCTACACCTTC; CDR3aa: CASSEGLGENYGYTF; d_gene: .; v_gene: TRBV2; abundance: .; j_gene: TRBJ1-2
CDR3nt: TGTGCCAGCAGCAGTTTAGGGACAGGGGGGAGCACCGGGGAGCTGTTTTTT; CDR3aa: CASSSLGTGGSTGELFF; d_gene: TRBD1; v_gene: TRBV7-3; abundance: few; j_gene: TRBJ2-2
CDR3nt: TGTGCCAGCAGCCAAGATTTATGGGACAGGGCCTTTGAGACCCAGTACTTC; CDR3aa: CASSQDLWDRAFETQYF; d_gene: TRBD1; v_gene: TRBV3-1; abundance: .; j_gene: TRBJ2-5
CDR3nt: TGTGCCATCAGTGACCGGGACTCCGCAGGAGGTCAAGAGACCCAGTACTTC; CDR3aa: CAISDRDSAGGQETQYF; d_gene: .; v_gene: TRBV10-3; abundance: .; j_gene: TRBJ2-5
CDR3nt: TGTGCCAGCAGTTTACCGCAGGGGACCAAAAACATTCAGTACTTC; CDR3aa: CASSLPQGTKNIQYF; d_gene: .; v_gene: TRBV28; abundance: .; j_gene: TRBJ2-4
CDR3nt: TGCGCCAGCAGCGAGTGGCTGACTCTTAAACATGAAGATACGCAGTATTTT; CDR3aa: CASSEWLTLKHEDTQYF; d_gene: .; v_gene: TRBV4-1; abundance: .; j_gene: TRBJ2-3
CDR3nt: TGTGCCATCAGTGATTGGGGGAGAACCCACCAAGAGACCCAGTACTTC; CDR3aa: CAISDWGRTHQETQYF; d_gene: .; v_gene: TRBV10-3; abundance: .; j_gene: TRBJ2-5
CDR3nt: TGTGCCAGCAACCGACCCCTAGCGGGAGGGCGAAATGAGCAGTTCTTC; CDR3aa: CASNRPLAGGRNEQFF; d_gene: TRBD2; v_gene: TRBV9; abundance: few; j_gene: TRBJ2-1
CDR3nt: TGTGCCAGCAGTGAGATCGTACCCAGCTCCTACGAGCAGTACTTC; CDR3aa: CASSEIVPSSYEQYF; d_gene: .; v_gene: TRBV28; abundance: few; j_gene: TRBJ2-7
CDR3nt: TGTGCCAGCTCACTAGAGGGGGGAAACATTCAGTACTTC; CDR3aa: CASSLEGGNIQYF; d_gene: .; v_gene: TRBV18; abundance: few; j_gene: TRBJ2-4
CDR3nt: TGTGCCAGCAGTGATTCGGGGATGAACACTGAAGCTTTCTTT; CDR3aa: CASSDSGMNTEAFF; d_gene: .; v_gene: TRBV25-1; abundance: few; j_gene: TRBJ1-1
CDR3nt: TGTGCCAGCAGCTCAGAAGGGACAGACAATCAGCCCCAGCATTTT; CDR3aa: CASSSEGTDNQPQHF; d_gene: TRBD1; v_gene: TRBV7-2; abundance: .; j_gene: TRBJ1-5
CDR3nt: TGTGCCACCAAAGGGCCGGGGGGCTACCAATATGAGACAGATACGCAGTATTTT; CDR3aa: CATKGPGGYQYETDTQYF; d_gene: .; v_gene: TRBV10-3; abundance: .; j_gene: TRBJ2-3
CDR3nt: TGCGCCAGCAGCGCCGGACAGGGGGGGATAGTCACTGAAGCTTTCTTT; CDR3aa: CASSAGQGGIVTEAFF; d_gene: TRBD1; v_gene: TRBV5-1; abundance: few; j_gene: TRBJ1-1
CDR3nt: TGTGCTAGCAGCTTAGGCGAGGCTGGCGGGGAGCTGTTTTTT; CDR3aa: CASSLGEAGGELFF; d_gene: .; v_gene: TRBV7-7; abundance: few; j_gene: TRBJ2-2
CDR3nt: TGTGCCTTCAGTTTTAGGGGGCTAATGCAACAGGGGCGCACAGATACGCAGTATTTT; CDR3aa: CAFSFRGLMQQGRTDTQYF; d_gene: TRBD1; v_gene: TRBV12-3/TRBV12-4; abundance: .; j_gene: TRBJ2-3
CDR3nt: TGTGCCACCAGCAGAGTCTGGGGGGGACAGCGGGCATCCTACAATGAGCAGTTCTTC; CDR3aa: CATSRVWGGQRASYNEQFF; d_gene: .; v_gene: TRBV15; abundance: many; j_gene: TRBJ2-1
CDR3nt: TGTGCCAGCAGAATGAGAGTGGGGGCAGGTGAGACCCAGTACTTC; CDR3aa: CASRMRVGAGETQYF; d_gene: .; v_gene: TRBV12-3/TRBV12-4; abundance: .; j_gene: TRBJ2-5
CDR3nt: TGTGCCAGCAGTTCCTCGGGGTGGAAGCAGTTCTTC; CDR3aa: CASSSSGWKQFF; d_gene: .; v_gene: TRBV28; abundance: .; j_gene: TRBJ2-1
CDR3nt: TGTGCCAGCAGCCAAGCCGGGACAGGGCCCTACGAGCAGTACTTC; CDR3aa: CASSQAGTGPYEQYF; d_gene: TRBD1; v_gene: TRBV4-2; abundance: few; j_gene: TRBJ2-7
CDR3nt: TGCAGCGTAACCCCAACGGGGTTCAACACTGAAGCTTTCTTT; CDR3aa: CSVTPTGFNTEAFF; d_gene: .; v_gene: TRBV29-1; abundance: many; j_gene: TRBJ1-1
CDR3nt: TGTGCCAGCAGCCCCGGGACAGTCTCCGGAGAAAAACTGTTTTTT; CDR3aa: CASSPGTVSGEKLFF; d_gene: TRBD1; v_gene: TRBV7-9; abundance: .; j_gene: TRBJ1-4
CDR3nt: TGTGCCACCAGCAGAGAGAGTGGACTGATAGCGGGGAGCTCCTACGAGCAGTACTTC; CDR3aa: CATSRESGLIAGSSYEQYF; d_gene: TRBD2; v_gene: TRBV15; abundance: few; j_gene: TRBJ2-7